This T cell receptor beta chain appears in the sequencing data of a study of T cells in Graves' hyperthyroidism and ophthalmopathy. Study at large: Pretreatment peripheral blood was obtained at initial diagnosis.

Patients were excluded because of uncontrolled infection, other autoimmune disease, pregnancy or lactation. The V gene's germline CDR1 is MNHNY and CDR2 SVGAGI (reference sequence). V was shortened by 5 bases and J by 10 bases, with 14 bases between the two germline ends. CDR3 size: 12 residues. Researchers amplified the TCR beta CDR3 regions from RNA transcripts. The HTBI set primed first-round TCR CDR3 RT-PCR. A single record per CDR3 protein comes from TCRdb applying MiXCR to the multiplex PCR reads. Found here are approximately 58,000 distinct CDR3 sequences, 49% of them singletons; the top ten hold around 11%. With respect to this clonotype: Its target is not known.

Study-wide results and limits: Blood also contained most expanded thyroid clonotypes above 0.001. The model anticipated ophthalmopathy a median about six months pre-onset.

V usage is TRBV6-6 and J usage is TRBJ1-1; D remains ambiguous. The sequence was obtained from a woman aged 30 to 39 with Graves' ophthalmopathy. Sequenced material: blood. The CDR3 coding sequence is TGTGCCAGCAGTGAATTAGCGGGAGGAGCTTTCTTT. Its protein is CASSELAGGAFF.